The entry that follows covers one T cell receptor (beta chain) sequence. The sample originates from a study of blood T cell repertoires in COVID-19. Study at large: From the United States, Italy and Spain came samples of acute and convalescent COVID-19.

Repertoires were generated with immunoSEQ multiplex PCR, while TCRdb's copy carries only in-frame clones and drops some. The profile shows around 210,000 clones, about 90% of them singletons. This CDR3 spans 16 amino acids. Germline V CDR1 and CDR2: SGHTA, FQGNSA. V dropped 5 bases and J dropped 5 bases, with 21 bases sitting between them. Sequencing was done on a sample of PBMCs or T cells enriched from blood (not recorded which). The rearrangement uses TRBV7-2 and TRBJ1-1, with D possibly TRBD1 on 6 matching bases. The receptor was derived from a woman under 30 who had recovered from COVID-19. The CDR3 nucleotides read TGTGCCAGCAGCCCTTACGGCGCAAGGACAGTTACTGAAGCTTTCTTT. This encodes CASSPYGARTVTEAFF.